The subject of this entry is one T cell receptor (beta chain). The data were taken from a study of blood T cell repertoires in COVID-19. The wider study: The study drew acute and convalescent COVID-19 samples from the United States, Italy and Spain.

V was trimmed by 4 bases and J by 5 bases, leaving 15 bases between them. CDR1 is MNHEY, CDR2 SVGAGI, per germline. The CDR3 totals 14 residues. In the study's own analysis: Cell counts per sample came from amplifying reference gene primers. The repertoire was sequenced with immunoSEQ multiplex PCR; TCRdb's copy has only in-frame clones and lacks some. That table gives V, J and clone size, and the DNA gave D and trimming. The sample has over 150,000 clones; roughly 84% are singletons. V is TRBV6-5 and J is TRBJ2-7; D is possibly TRBD1 (6 bases). What was sequenced was peripheral blood. This TCR was recovered from a human donor in a cohort sampled during active COVID-19. The CDR3 DNA reads as TGTGCCAGCAGTTCCAACGACAGGCCCCACGAGCAGTACTTC. This translates into CASSSNDRPHEQYF.